Reported below is one TCR beta chain. This entry comes from a study of blood T cell repertoires in COVID-19. Study in general: Sites in the United States, Italy and Spain provided acute and convalescent COVID-19 samples. The cDNA or gDNA used as material had been derived from T cells, B-cell-depleted T cells, or PBMCs.

Profiled with immunoSEQ multiplex PCR; TCRdb holds only in-frame clones, not every one. Altogether about 25,000 clones are present, 87% being singletons, with the ten largest covering approximately 9%. The CDR3 length is 15 residues. The chain joins TRBV7-5 to TRBJ2-5; TRBD2, the table's D call, was not compared with the DNA. TRBV7-5 is noted as a pseudogene. This receptor was obtained from a human donor with active COVID-19. The donor label of this sample is uncertain. The sequenced material came from peripheral blood. CDR3 residues: CARSQNGGPQETQYF. The CDR3 DNA reads TGTGCCAGAAGCCAAAACGGGGGACCCCAAGAGACCCAGTACTTC.